This T cell receptor beta chain stems from a study of a mutant IDH1 vaccine in newly diagnosed glioma. This clone was seen a single time. Its specificity is not known. Repertoires were generated with immunoSEQ multiplex PCR, while TCRdb's copy carries only in-frame clones and drops some. The sample has some 12,000 clones; around 85% are singletons. Time point of the sample: week 47, end of study. The vaccine gave 300 ug of a 20-mer mutant IDH1 peptide subcutaneously per dose. Diagnosis in the donors showed new WHO grade 3 or 4 astrocytomas that were IDH1-mutant and ATRX-lost. The material sequenced was PBMCs, taken from a glioma patient whose treatment included an IDH1 peptide vaccine. This sequence was found in a man aged 25-45 years with glioma.

The CDR3 protein is CASSLGQGGTNEQFF. DNA for the CDR3: TGCGCCAGCAGCCTGGGACAGGGAGGGACGAATGAGCAGTTCTTC. V usage is TRBV5-1 and J usage is TRBJ2-1, with 9 nucleotides matching TRBD1. V shed 4 bases, J shed 7 bases, and the junction held 9 bases outside the gene matches. The CDR3 totals 15 residues. Per the germline V gene, CDR1 is SGHRS and CDR2 is YFSETQ. The full variable domain, completed using reference TRBV5-1 and TRBJ2-1, is KAGVTQTPRYLIKTRGQQVTLSCSPISGHRSVSWYQQTPGQGLQFLFEYFSETQRNKGNFPGRFSGRQFSNSRSEMNVSTLELGDSALYLCASSLGQGGTNEQFFGPGTRLTVL.